This T cell receptor beta chain emerged from a study of CD8 T cells in ankylosing spondylitis. General study points: The study identified a TCR beta motif of under ten highly homologous variants that appeared characteristic of ankylosing spondylitis blood.

The table lists this clonotype with a count of one. The antigen is undetermined. This CDR3 is built from 13 residues. The germline V gene has CDR1 MRHNA and CDR2 SNTAGT. Trimming pared 3 bases from V and 0 bases from J, leaving 5 bases between. In TCRdb, the 5' RACE reads were re-called with MiXCR into one record per CDR3 protein. The sample has 390,000 or so distinct CDR3 sequences; about 22% are singletons. The source is a male donor with ankylosing spondylitis. The V gene is TRBV6-4, the J gene TRBJ1-1; no definite D call. Material for sequencing was blood, either unsorted or a sorted T cell fraction (not recorded which). CDR3 bases: TGTGCCAGCAGTGAGGTAGTGAACACTGAAGCTTTCTTT. It yields the protein CASSEVVNTEAFF.